One and the same sample provided the 4 T cell receptor beta chains below, sequenced in a study of PD-L1 blockade in urothelial cancer. Profiled with immunoSEQ multiplex PCR; TCRdb holds only in-frame clones, not every one. This repertoire shows 20,000 to 25,000 clones, about 90% found once; its top ten account for about 16%. The source material was PBMCs, sampled around atezolizumab (anti-PD-L1) treatment. The receptors come from a woman aged 55 to 70 with urothelial cancer.

The J gene is TRBJ2-7, the V gene TRBV25-1; D may be TRBD2 (5 bases). Per the germline V gene, CDR1 is MGHDK and CDR2 is SYGVNS. Trimming left V 1 base short and J 1 base short, with 8 bases between. CDR3 length: 14 amino acids. DNA for the CDR3: TGTGCCAGCAGTGAATCGGGGTTTTCCTACGAGCAGTACTTC. Translated: CASSESGFSYEQYF.

This chain connects TRBV6-6 to TRBJ2-7; TRBD2 matches 10 bases. This CDR3 comprises 16 residues. Per the germline V gene, CDR1 is MNHNY and CDR2 is SVGAGI (reference sequence). Trimming removed 0 bases from V and 3 bases from J; junction bases left unmatched: 5. The CDR3 DNA reads as TGTGCCAGCAGTTACTCAGATCTAGCGGGAGTCTACGAGCAGTACTTC. It codes for CASSYSDLAGVYEQYF.

The V gene is TRBV7-9, the J gene TRBJ2-5; D perhaps matches TRBD2 (6 bases). Germline lookup yields CDR1 SEHNR and CDR2 FQNEAQ (reference sequence). V was shortened by 5 bases and J by 4 bases, with 14 bases between the two germline ends. This CDR3 contains 14 residues. As DNA, the CDR3 is TGTGCCAGCAGCCTCGGGGGAAGTAGAGAGACCCAGTACTTC. Translating gives CASSLGGSRETQYF.

The chain links TRBV27 to TRBJ2-7; 9 nucleotides match TRBD1. Germline V gene sequence: CDR1 MNHEY, CDR2 SMNVEV (reference sequence). Losses at the gene ends were 6 bases for V and 1 base for J; bases not matched to a gene: 1. The CDR3 has 13 amino acids. The CDR3 region is CASRGTGSYEQYF. In nucleotides, the CDR3 is TGTGCCAGCAGGGGGACAGGGTCCTACGAGCAGTACTTC.